The 9 T cell receptor beta chains below come from one sample, sequenced in a study of shared clonotypes between healthy human individuals. Sequenced by immunoSEQ multiplex PCR; TCRdb stores in-frame clones only, minus some. The top ten clones hold more than 0.1% of a sample with a few million clones, roughly 95% of them seen once. Sequencing used naive CD4+ T cells sorted from blood. The subset: CD45RA+ positively selected. The receptors stem from a man aged 18 to 30 in good health.

The table lists this clone with a count of one. The sample has other DNA sequences that encode this CDR3 too. V gene TRBV7-2 combines with J gene TRBJ1-5, with 9 bases aligning to TRBD1. Trimming cost V 5 bases and J 7 bases; bases outside gene matches: 6. Per germline, CDR1 SGHTA and CDR2 FQGNSA. This CDR3 has 14 residues. The CDR3 here is CASSPGTGNQPQHF. CDR3 DNA sequence: TGTGCCAGCAGCCCGGGGACAGGGAACCAGCCCCAGCATTTT.

The chain links TRBV7-9 to TRBJ2-7; tentative D call: TRBD1 (5 bases). V gave up 8 bases and J gave up 5 bases, with 19 bases separating them. The CDR3 loop spans 14 amino acids. In germline, CDR1 is SEHNR, CDR2 FQNEAQ (reference sequence). The CDR3: CASSTPGLFHEQYF. The CDR3 DNA sequence: TGTGCCAGCTCGACACCAGGGCTCTTCCACGAGCAGTACTTC.

This clone showed up just a few times. The chain is built from TRBV19 and TRBJ1-6, with D possibly matching TRBD1 (6 bases). The CDR3 runs 14 residues. V dropped 7 bases and J dropped 6 bases, with 13 bases sitting between them. CDR1 and CDR2 (germline): LNHDA, SQIVND (reference sequence). CDR3 sequence reads: CASTPVRGNSPLHF. CDR3 coding DNA: TGTGCCAGTACCCCGGTCAGGGGTAATTCACCCCTCCACTTT.

The chain couples TRBV7-2 to TRBJ1-4; possible D gene TRBD1, 5 bases. The CDR3 has 18 residues. The V and J ends lost 5 bases and 5 bases respectively, with 24 bases between them. Per the germline V gene, CDR1 is SGHTA and CDR2 is FQGNSA. CDR3 in amino acids: CASSLVGGAGLYNEKLFF. In nucleotides, the CDR3 is TGTGCCAGCAGCCTCGTCGGCGGGGCGGGTTTGTACAATGAAAAACTGTTTTTT.

The rearrangement uses TRBV28 and TRBJ2-3; no firm D call. The length of the CDR3 is 16 residues. Germline V CDR1 and CDR2: MDHEN, SYDVKM. V dropped 3 bases and J dropped 0 bases, with 13 bases sitting between them. The CDR3 DNA sequence: TGTGCCAGCAGTTTTAGTCGGTCGACCAGCACAGATACGCAGTATTTT. Translated: CASSFSRSTSTDTQYF.

The gene calls are TRBV28 and TRBJ1-4, with D uncertain. Trimming took 7 bases from V and 6 from J, leaving 15 bases between them. The CDR3 loop spans 14 amino acids. From germline, CDR1 is MDHEN and CDR2 SYDVKM. CDR3 sequence reads: CASTPGVVDEKLFF. Here the CDR3 DNA reads TGTGCCAGCACCCCCGGGGTGGTGGATGAAAAACTGTTTTTT.

The chain is built from TRBV30 and TRBJ2-1; maybe TRBD2 (6 bases). The CDR3 is 15 residues long. Germline CDR1 and CDR2: GTSNPN and SVGIG (reference sequence). V was cut by 0 bases and J by 0 bases, with 9 bases left in between. The CDR3, as DNA: TGTGCCTGGAGTGTACTCGGGAGCTCCTACAATGAGCAGTTCTTC. It translates to CAWSVLGSSYNEQFF.

Notes on this clone: The DNA is left out, because the CDR3 cannot be placed on it with certainty; the CDR3 is given as TCRdb lists it. V usage is TRBV5-5 and J usage is TRBJ2-6; the D call TRBD1 from the table was never checked on the DNA. In germline, CDR1 is SGHKS, CDR2 YYEKEE (reference sequence). Inclusive of both ends, the CDR3 amounts to 16 amino acids. The CDR3 spells CAGSLGWGSGANVPTF.

This chain uses TRBV6-6 with TRBJ1-6; 8 bases line up with TRBD1. CDR1 MNHNY and CDR2 SVGAGI come from the germline V gene (reference sequence). Trimming cost V 5 bases and J 7 bases; bases outside gene matches: 7. The CDR3 extends over 15 amino acids. CDR3 sequence (DNA): TGTGCCAGCAGTAGGGACAGGCCCCAGAATTCACCCCTCCACTTT. It yields the protein CASSRDRPQNSPLHF.